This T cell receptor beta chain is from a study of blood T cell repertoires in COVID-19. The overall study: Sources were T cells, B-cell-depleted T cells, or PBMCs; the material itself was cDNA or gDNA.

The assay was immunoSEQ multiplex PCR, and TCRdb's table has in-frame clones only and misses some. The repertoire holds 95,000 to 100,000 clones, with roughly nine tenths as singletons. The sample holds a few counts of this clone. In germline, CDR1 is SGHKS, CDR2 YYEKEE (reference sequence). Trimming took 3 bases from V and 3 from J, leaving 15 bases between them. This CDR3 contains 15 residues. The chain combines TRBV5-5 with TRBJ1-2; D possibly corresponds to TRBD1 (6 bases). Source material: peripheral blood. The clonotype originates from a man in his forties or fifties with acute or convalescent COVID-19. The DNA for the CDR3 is TGTGCCAGCAGCTCGGCCCAGGGGCGAGACTATGGCTACACCTTC. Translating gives CASSSAQGRDYGYTF. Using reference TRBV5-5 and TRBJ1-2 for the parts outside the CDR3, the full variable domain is DAGVTQSPTHLIKTRGQQVTLRCSPISGHKSVSWYQQVLGQGPQFIFQYYEKEERGRGNFPDRFSARQFPNYSSELNVNALLLGDSALYLCASSSAQGRDYGYTFGSGTRLTVV.